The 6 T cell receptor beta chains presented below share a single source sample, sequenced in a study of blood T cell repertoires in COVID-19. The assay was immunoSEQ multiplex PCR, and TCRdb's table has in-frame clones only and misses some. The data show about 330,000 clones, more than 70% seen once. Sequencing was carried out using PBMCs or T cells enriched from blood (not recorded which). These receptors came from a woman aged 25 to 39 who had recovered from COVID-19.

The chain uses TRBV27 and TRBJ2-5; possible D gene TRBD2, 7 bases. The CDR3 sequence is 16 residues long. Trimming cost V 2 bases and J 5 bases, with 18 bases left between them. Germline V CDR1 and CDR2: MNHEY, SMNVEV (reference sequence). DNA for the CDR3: TGTGCCAGCAGTTTAGTCATGAGGGGGGGTGAGGAGACCCAGTACTTC. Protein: CASSLVMRGGEETQYF.

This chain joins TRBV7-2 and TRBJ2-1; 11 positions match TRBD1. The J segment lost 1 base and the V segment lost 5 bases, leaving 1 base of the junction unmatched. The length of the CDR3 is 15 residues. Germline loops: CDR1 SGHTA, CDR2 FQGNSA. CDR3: CASSRDRGSYNEQFF. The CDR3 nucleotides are TGTGCCAGCAGCCGGGACAGGGGGTCCTACAATGAGCAGTTCTTC. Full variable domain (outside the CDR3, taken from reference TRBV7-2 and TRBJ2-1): GAGVSQSPSNKVTEKGKDVELRCDPISGHTALYWYRQSLGQGLEFLIYFQGNSAPDKSGLPSDRFSAERTGGSVSTLTIQRTQQEDSAVYLCASSRDRGSYNEQFFGPGTRLTVL.

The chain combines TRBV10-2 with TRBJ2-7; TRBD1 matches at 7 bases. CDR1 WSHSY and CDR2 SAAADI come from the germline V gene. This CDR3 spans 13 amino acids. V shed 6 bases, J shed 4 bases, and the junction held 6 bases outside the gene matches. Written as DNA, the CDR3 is TGCGCCAGCAGCGGGACAGTTTCGTACGAGCAGTACTTC. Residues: CASSGTVSYEQYF.

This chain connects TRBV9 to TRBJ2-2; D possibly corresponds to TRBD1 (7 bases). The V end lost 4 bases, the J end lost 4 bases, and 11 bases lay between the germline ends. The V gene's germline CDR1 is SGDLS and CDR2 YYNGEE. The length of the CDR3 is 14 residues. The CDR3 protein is CASSPGGSTGELFF. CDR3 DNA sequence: TGTGCCAGCAGCCCAGGGGGGAGCACCGGGGAGCTGTTTTTT.

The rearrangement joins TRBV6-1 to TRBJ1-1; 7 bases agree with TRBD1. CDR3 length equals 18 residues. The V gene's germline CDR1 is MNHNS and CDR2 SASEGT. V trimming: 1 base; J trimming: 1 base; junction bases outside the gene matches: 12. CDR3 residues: CASSEEEGAALPNTEAFF. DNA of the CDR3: TGTGCCAGCAGTGAAGAGGAGGGGGCCGCCTTACCGAACACTGAAGCTTTCTTT.

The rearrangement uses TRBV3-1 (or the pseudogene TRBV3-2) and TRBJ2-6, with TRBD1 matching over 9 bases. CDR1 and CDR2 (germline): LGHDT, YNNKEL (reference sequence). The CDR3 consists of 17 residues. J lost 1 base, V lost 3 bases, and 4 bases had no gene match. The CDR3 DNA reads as TGTGCCAGCAGCCAGGGACAGGGCTATTCTGGGGCCAACGTCCTGACTTTC. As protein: CASSQGQGYSGANVLTF.